Each of the 24 T cell receptor beta chains below was sequenced from the same sample in a study of PD-L1 blockade in urothelial cancer. Measured with immunoSEQ multiplex PCR; TCRdb has only the in-frame clones, and not every one. Among 30,000 or so clones, around 80% were seen once, and the ten largest hold roughly 2.1%. The sequencing used PBMCs, collected around atezolizumab (anti-PD-L1) treatment. All receptors derive from a man aged 50 to 59 with urothelial cancer.

The chain employs TRBV7-2 and TRBJ1-3; 7 bases are a match to TRBD1. After removal of 5 bases from V and 1 base from J, the junction contained 5 bases not matched to a gene. The CDR3 has 15 amino acids. CDR1 and CDR2 from the germline V gene are SGHTA and FQGNSA. The CDR3 sequence: CASSPGTASGNTIYF. The DNA of the CDR3 is TGTGCCAGCAGCCCCGGGACAGCTTCTGGAAACACCATATATTTT.

The V call is TRBV7-2, the J call TRBJ1-6; TRBD1 agrees at 7 bases. This CDR3 contains 12 residues. V gave up 11 bases and J gave up 10 bases; unmatched junction bases: 8. Germline V gene lookup returns CDR1 SGHTA and CDR2 FQGNSA. The DNA of the CDR3 is TGTGCCGGGCAGGGGGGACGATCACCCCTCCACTTT. Protein: CAGQGGRSPLHF.

The chain joins TRBV25-1 to TRBJ2-7, with 8 bases matching TRBD1. Trimming removed 4 bases from V and 5 bases from J; junction bases left unmatched: 10. Germline values: CDR1 MGHDK, CDR2 SYGVNS. The CDR3 covers 15 residues. Written as DNA, the CDR3 is TGTGCCAGCAGTGGCCGGACAGGGATAGAGGACGAGCAGTACTTC. Translating gives CASSGRTGIEDEQYF.

This clone was seen only a few times. The genes are TRBV27 and TRBJ2-2, with 11 bases identical to TRBD2. Germline CDR1 reads MNHEY; CDR2 reads SMNVEV (reference sequence). This CDR3 has 16 residues. The junction had 6 bases not matched to a gene; V was cut back by 5 bases and J by 4 bases. The CDR3 here is CASSRKGLAVTGELFF. The DNA of the CDR3 is TGTGCCAGCAGTAGAAAGGGACTAGCGGTCACCGGGGAGCTGTTTTTT.

The chain employs TRBV5-1 and TRBJ1-4; D not resolved. Trimming shortened V by 4 bases and J by 2 bases, and 9 bases separated the two germline ends. CDR1 and CDR2 from the germline V gene are SGHRS and YFSETQ. The CDR3 runs 14 residues. The CDR3 DNA sequence: TGCGCCAGCAGCGGCACAAGTACTAATGAAAAACTGTTTTTT. Its translation: CASSGTSTNEKLFF.

CDR3 nucleotides: TGTGCCAGCAGATTCCGGGACGGGAGGAACACTGAAGCTTTCTTT. It encodes CASRFRDGRNTEAFF. J is TRBJ1-1 and V is TRBV2; a weak D match, TRBD1 (5 bases). CDR1 and CDR2 (germline): SNHLY, FYNNEI. V lost 6 bases and J lost 1, with 15 bases in between. CDR3 length equals 15 residues.

The chain carries TRBV5-1 and TRBJ2-5; a weak D match, TRBD2 (7 bases). Germline V CDR1 and CDR2: SGHRS, YFSETQ. V was shortened by 0 bases and J by 5 bases, with 17 bases between the two germline ends. This CDR3 region has 16 residues. CDR3 residues: CASSLERGGPKETQYF. The CDR3 nucleotides are TGCGCCAGCAGCTTGGAGAGGGGGGGGCCCAAGGAGACCCAGTACTTC.

V is TRBV15 and J is TRBJ1-1, with D tentatively TRBD1 (5 bases). The V end was cut by 1 base, the J end by 6 bases, with 15 bases between. Germline V gene lookup returns CDR1 LNHNV and CDR2 YYDKDF (reference sequence). This CDR3 is built from 15 residues. CDR3 DNA sequence: TGTGCCACCAGCAGAGTGGGGGGGGTTATCGCTGAAGCTTTCTTT. It specifies CATSRVGGVIAEAFF.

This clone was recorded a few times. The chain has TRBV7-8 and TRBJ1-2; 8 nucleotides agree with TRBD1. The V gene end was trimmed by 5 bases and the J gene end by 13 bases; junction bases not matched to a gene: 12. This CDR3 region has 13 residues. CDR1 is SGHVS and CDR2 is FQNEAQ in the germline V gene. CDR3 residues: CASSPGTGPPPTF. CDR3 nucleotides: TGTGCCAGCAGCCCAGGGACAGGCCCACCTCCCACCTTC.

V and J are TRBV4-1 and TRBJ1-2; D perhaps matches TRBD1 (6 bases). The CDR3 extends over 14 amino acids. V was shortened by 2 bases and J by 3 bases, with 10 bases between the two germline ends. Germline values: CDR1 MGHRA, CDR2 YSYEKL. CDR3 sequence (DNA): TGCGCCAGCAGCCAACTACAGGGTCACTATGGCTACACCTTC. Translated, it gives CASSQLQGHYGYTF.

This clone appeared a single time. The CDR3 sequence: CATSRGDAGTGGGETQYF. For the CDR3, the DNA is TGTGCCACCAGCAGAGGAGACGCTGGGACAGGGGGCGGGGAGACCCAGTACTTC. The rearrangement links TRBV15 to TRBJ2-5; 12 bases are a match to TRBD1. Trimming at V came to 1 base and at J to 5 bases, leaving 11 bases not matched to a gene. Germline V lookup: CDR1 LNHNV, CDR2 YYDKDF (reference sequence). The CDR3 consists of 18 residues.

The chain recombines TRBV7-2 with TRBJ2-2; tentative D call: TRBD2 (5 bases). The V and J ends lost 6 bases and 9 bases respectively, with 17 bases between them. Germline values: CDR1 SGHTA, CDR2 FQGNSA. CDR3 length equals 14 residues. The DNA of the CDR3 is TGTGCCAGCAGAGACCGGGCGCTAGCCCGGGAGCTGTTTTTT. It encodes CASRDRALARELFF. The whole variable domain, filled in from reference TRBV7-2 and TRBJ2-2, reads GAGVSQSPSNKVTEKGKDVELRCDPISGHTALYWYRQSLGQGLEFLIYFQGNSAPDKSGLPSDRFSAERTGGSVSTLTIQRTQQEDSAVYLCASRDRALARELFFGEGSRLTVL.

The CDR3 region is CASSLGRANSPLHF. CDR3 nucleotide sequence: TGTGCCAGCAGCTTGGGCAGGGCTAATTCACCCCTCCACTTT. The chain carries TRBV11-2 and TRBJ1-6; perhaps TRBD1 as D (5 bases). The CDR3 is 14 residues long. Germline V lookup: CDR1 SGHAT, CDR2 FQNNGV. V lost 3 bases to trimming and J lost 6 bases, with 9 bases between them.

The chain carries TRBV12-5 and TRBJ2-1, with TRBD2 matching 10 bases. The CDR3 extends over 13 amino acids. The V gene's germline CDR1 is LGHNT and CDR2 FRNRAP. J lost 8 bases, V lost 7 bases, and 5 bases had no gene match. The CDR3 is CASESSGSYEQFF. CDR3 DNA sequence: TGTGCTAGTGAATCTAGCGGGAGCTATGAGCAGTTCTTC.

This rearrangement joins TRBV2 to TRBJ1-2, with 9 positions matching TRBD1. Per the germline V gene, CDR1 is SNHLY and CDR2 is FYNNEI. The CDR3 loop spans 14 amino acids. V lost 9 bases to trimming and J lost 3 bases; unmatched junction nucleotides: 8. CDR3 amino acids: CARQGAGIDYGYTF. The CDR3, as DNA: TGTGCCAGACAGGGGGCAGGGATAGACTATGGCTACACCTTC.

This rearrangement joins TRBV9 to TRBJ2-5; possible D gene TRBD2, 5 bases. This CDR3 is built from 14 residues. Trimming took off 0 bases at V and 5 bases at J, with 11 bases between the two ends. Per germline, CDR1 SGDLS and CDR2 YYNGEE. The CDR3 spells CASSVGERRETQYF. The CDR3, as DNA: TGTGCCAGCAGCGTAGGGGAGAGGCGGGAGACCCAGTACTTC.

For this clone: The identical CDR3 is also encoded by other nucleotide sequences in the sample. This sequence joins TRBV19 and TRBJ2-7; 8 positions agree with TRBD2. This CDR3 has 14 amino acids. Germline loops: CDR1 LNHDA, CDR2 SQIVND (reference sequence). V gave up 6 bases and J gave up 3 bases; unmatched junction bases: 7. The CDR3: CASSRAGDHYEQYF. The CDR3 bases are TGTGCCAGTAGCCGAGCGGGAGATCACTACGAGCAGTACTTC. Supplemented by reference TRBV19 and TRBJ2-7, the full variable domain reads DGGITQSPKYLFRKEGQNVTLSCEQNLNHDAMYWYRQDPGQGLRLIYYSQIVNDFQKGDIAEGYSVSREKKESFPLTVTSAQKNPTAFYLCASSRAGDHYEQYFGPGTRLTVT.

The J gene is TRBJ1-2, the V gene TRBV7-9; TRBD1 might be the D (5 bases). CDR3 length equals 17 residues. Germline V gene data show CDR1 as SEHNR and CDR2 as FQNEAQ (reference sequence). V lost 4 bases and J lost 2, with 20 bases in between. Here the CDR3 reads CASSSAGSGGRNYGYTF. The CDR3 DNA reads as TGTGCCAGCAGCTCGGCAGGGTCTGGAGGGCGAAACTATGGCTACACCTTC. The full variable domain, completed using reference TRBV7-9 and TRBJ1-2, is DTGVSQNPRHKITKRGQNVTFRCDPISEHNRLYWYRQTLGQGPEFLTYFQNEAQLEKSRLLSDRFSAERPKGSFSTLEIQRTEQGDSAMYLCASSSAGSGGRNYGYTFGSGTRLTVV.

This clone was observed a single time. This chain joins TRBV4-1 and TRBJ1-2; D remains unclear. CDR1 MGHRA and CDR2 YSYEKL come from the germline V gene. This CDR3 is 15 amino acids long. The germline V and J ends were trimmed by 6 bases and 4 bases, with 18 bases remaining between them. CDR3 loop: CASSLSMGSLYGYTF. As DNA, the CDR3 is TGCGCCAGCAGTCTGTCGATGGGGAGCCTCTATGGCTACACCTTC.

The V call is TRBV10-3, the J call TRBJ1-2; no clear D. The V gene lost 0 bases and the J gene lost 7 bases, with 6 bases spanning the gap. The CDR3 has 12 residues. Germline V CDR1 and CDR2: ENHRY, SYGVKD. Here the CDR3 DNA reads TGTGCCATCAGTGAGTCGAGGGCTGGCTACACCTTC. Encoded protein: CAISESRAGYTF.

The chain has TRBV27 and TRBJ1-2, with TRBD1 matching 12 bases. V trimming: 4 bases; J trimming: 3 bases; junction bases outside the gene matches: 9. The CDR3 runs to 17 residues. Germline lookup yields CDR1 MNHEY and CDR2 SMNVEV (reference sequence). CDR3 sequence reads: CASSSYGTGGIYYGYTF. The CDR3 bases are TGTGCCAGCAGTTCTTATGGGACAGGGGGCATATACTATGGCTACACCTTC.

The chain uses TRBV6-1 and TRBJ1-1, with 7 bases that match TRBD1. This CDR3 is built from 14 residues. J lost 4 bases, V lost 6 bases, and 8 bases had no gene match. CDR1 and CDR2 from the germline V gene are MNHNS and SASEGT. CDR3 amino acids: CASRLQGQGTEAFF. In nucleotides, the CDR3 is TGTGCCAGCAGACTACAGGGGCAGGGCACTGAAGCTTTCTTT.

This clone has a single count. The rearrangement joins TRBV5-1 to TRBJ2-3; 8 nucleotides match TRBD1. Germline V gene sequence: CDR1 SGHRS, CDR2 YFSETQ. After removal of 0 bases from V and 0 bases from J, the junction contained 0 bases not matched to a gene. The CDR3 totals 15 residues. In DNA, the CDR3 is TGCGCCAGCAGCTTGGGACAGGGGAGCACAGATACGCAGTATTTT. Translation: CASSLGQGSTDTQYF.

The gene calls are TRBV18 and TRBJ2-3; 9 bases map to TRBD2. V shed 3 bases, J shed 6 bases, and the junction held 7 bases outside the gene matches. Germline V gene sequence: CDR1 KGHSH, CDR2 LQKENI. CDR3 length: 15 amino acids. The CDR3 sequence: CASSPEAGGEDTQYF. As DNA, the CDR3 is TGTGCCAGCTCACCTGAGGCGGGAGGGGAGGATACGCAGTATTTT.